The present entry profiles one T cell receptor beta chain with its context. Antigen: not known. Mismatch with germline at one junction end may stem from a read error. This sample is drawn from a study of breast tumors, draining lymph nodes, adjacent tissues. Overall study findings and caveats: Compared with lymph nodes, tumors were less diverse; compared with nontumor tissue, more. Tumor T cell lymph node origin was a supported hypothesis, not proven.

Each CDR3 protein gets one entry after TCRdb re-called the multiplex PCR reads with MiXCR. The sample consists of some 230,000 distinct CDR3 sequences, about 34% of them appearing once. The CDR3 totals 17 residues. Per the germline V gene, CDR1 is SGHTA and CDR2 is FQGNSA. Breast cancer patients provided tissue from their axillary draining lymph nodes. The rearrangement uses TRBV7-2 and TRBJ2-5; 12 bases agree with TRBD1. This TCR came from a female donor with breast cancer. Some clones in this sample may be carry-over from other donors' samples. Source material: axillary lymph node tissue. CDR3 sequence: CASSRDRGRIDQEPQYF. CDR3 coding DNA: TGTGCCAGCAGTCGGGACAGGGGGCGCATAGACCAAGAGCCCCAGTACTTC.